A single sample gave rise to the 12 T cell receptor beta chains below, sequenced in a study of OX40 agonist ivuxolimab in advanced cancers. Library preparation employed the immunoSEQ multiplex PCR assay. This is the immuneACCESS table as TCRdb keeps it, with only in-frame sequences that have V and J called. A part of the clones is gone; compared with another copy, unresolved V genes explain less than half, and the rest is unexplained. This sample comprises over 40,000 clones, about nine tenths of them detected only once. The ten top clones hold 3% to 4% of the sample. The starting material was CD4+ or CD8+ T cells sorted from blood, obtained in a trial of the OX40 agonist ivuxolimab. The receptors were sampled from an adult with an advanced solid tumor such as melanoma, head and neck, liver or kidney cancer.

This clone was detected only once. Here the CDR3 DNA reads TGTGCCAGCAGTAGGACAGGGTCCGGCTACGAGCAGTACTTC. Translated, it gives CASSRTGSGYEQYF. J is TRBJ2-7 and V is TRBV6-1; 8 bases align to TRBD1. The V gene's germline CDR1 is MNHNS and CDR2 SASEGT. This CDR3 has 14 residues. Germline trimming cut 5 bases from V and 3 bases from J; bases unmatched to any gene: 6.

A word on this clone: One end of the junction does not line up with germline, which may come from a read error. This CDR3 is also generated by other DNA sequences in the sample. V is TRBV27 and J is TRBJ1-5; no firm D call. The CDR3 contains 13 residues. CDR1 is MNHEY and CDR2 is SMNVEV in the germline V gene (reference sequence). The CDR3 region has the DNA TGTGCCAGCAGTCCTACGGGAAATCAACCCCAGCATTTT. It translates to CASSPTGNQPQHF.

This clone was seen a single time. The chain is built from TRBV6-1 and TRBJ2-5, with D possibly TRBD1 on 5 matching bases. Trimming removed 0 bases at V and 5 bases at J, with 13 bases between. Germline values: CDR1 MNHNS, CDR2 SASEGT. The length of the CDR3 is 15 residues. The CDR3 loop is CASSEAKQARETQYF. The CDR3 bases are TGTGCCAGCAGTGAAGCGAAACAGGCTCGTGAGACCCAGTACTTC.

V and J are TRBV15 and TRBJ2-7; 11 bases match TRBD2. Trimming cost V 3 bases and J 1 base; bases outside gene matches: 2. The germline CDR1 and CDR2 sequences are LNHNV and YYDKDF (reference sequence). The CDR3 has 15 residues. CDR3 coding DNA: TGTGCCACCAGCAGGGGACTAGCGGAGTCCTACGAGCAGTACTTC. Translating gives CATSRGLAESYEQYF.

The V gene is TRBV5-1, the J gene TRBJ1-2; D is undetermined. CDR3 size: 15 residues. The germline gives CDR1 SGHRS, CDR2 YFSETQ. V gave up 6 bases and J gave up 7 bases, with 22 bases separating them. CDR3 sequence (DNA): TGCGCCAGCACCCCACCCGGGCTGGAAAGTATTGGCTACACCTTC. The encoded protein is CASTPPGLESIGYTF.

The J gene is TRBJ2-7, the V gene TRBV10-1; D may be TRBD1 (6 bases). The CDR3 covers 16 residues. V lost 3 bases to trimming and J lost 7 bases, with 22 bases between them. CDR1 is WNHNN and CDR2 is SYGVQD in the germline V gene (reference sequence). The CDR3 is CASSEGSGADWWEQYF. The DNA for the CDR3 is TGCGCCAGCAGTGAAGGTTCAGGGGCCGACTGGTGGGAGCAGTACTTC.

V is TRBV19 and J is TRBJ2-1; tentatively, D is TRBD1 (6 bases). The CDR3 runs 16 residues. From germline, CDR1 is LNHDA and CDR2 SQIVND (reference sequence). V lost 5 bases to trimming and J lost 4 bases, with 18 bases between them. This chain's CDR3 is CASSGGSGNLYNEQFF. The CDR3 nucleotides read TGTGCCAGTAGTGGGGGCTCAGGGAACCTTTACAATGAGCAGTTCTTC. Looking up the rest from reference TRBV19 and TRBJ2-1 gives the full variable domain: DGGITQSPKYLFRKEGQNVTLSCEQNLNHDAMYWYRQDPGQGLRLIYYSQIVNDFQKGDIAEGYSVSREKKESFPLTVTSAQKNPTAFYLCASSGGSGNLYNEQFFGPGTRLTVL.

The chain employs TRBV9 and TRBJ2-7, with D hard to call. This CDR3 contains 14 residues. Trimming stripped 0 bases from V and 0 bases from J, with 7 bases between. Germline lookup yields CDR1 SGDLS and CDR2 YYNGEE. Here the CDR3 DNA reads TGTGCCAGCAGCGTAGGACCAATCTCCTACGAGCAGTACTTC. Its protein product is CASSVGPISYEQYF.

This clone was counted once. Here the CDR3 DNA reads TGTGCCAGCTCAACCCGACAGGGTTTTGCAGAGACCCAGTACTTC. As protein: CASSTRQGFAETQYF. This chain connects TRBV18 to TRBJ2-5; 7 nucleotides align to TRBD1. CDR3 length: 15 residues. The germline gives CDR1 KGHSH, CDR2 LQKENI. With 5 bases clipped from V and 4 bases from J, the junction kept 10 bases outside the gene matches. The whole variable domain, filled in from reference TRBV18 and TRBJ2-5, reads NAGVMQNPRHLVRRRGQEARLRCSPMKGHSHVYWYRQLPEEGLKFMVYLQKENIIDESGMPKERFSAEFPKEGPSILRIQQVVRGDSAAYFCASSTRQGFAETQYFGPGTRLLVL.

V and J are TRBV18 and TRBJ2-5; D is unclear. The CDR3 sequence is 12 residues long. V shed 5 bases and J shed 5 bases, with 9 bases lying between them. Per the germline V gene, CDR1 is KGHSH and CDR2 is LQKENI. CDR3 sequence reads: CASSSTSETQYF. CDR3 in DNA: TGTGCCAGCTCATCCACCAGTGAGACCCAGTACTTC. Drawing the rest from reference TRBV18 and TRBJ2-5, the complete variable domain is NAGVMQNPRHLVRRRGQEARLRCSPMKGHSHVYWYRQLPEEGLKFMVYLQKENIIDESGMPKERFSAEFPKEGPSILRIQQVVRGDSAAYFCASSSTSETQYFGPGTRLLVL.

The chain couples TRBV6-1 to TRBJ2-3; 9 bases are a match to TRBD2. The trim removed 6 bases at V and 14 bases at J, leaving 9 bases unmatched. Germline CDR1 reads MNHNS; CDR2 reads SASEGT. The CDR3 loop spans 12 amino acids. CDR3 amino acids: CASRVTSGPLYF. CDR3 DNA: TGTGCCAGCAGGGTAACTAGCGGGCCCTTGTATTTT.

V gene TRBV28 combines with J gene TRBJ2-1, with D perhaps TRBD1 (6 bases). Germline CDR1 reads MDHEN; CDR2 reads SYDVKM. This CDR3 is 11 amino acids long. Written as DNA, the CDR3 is TGTGCTCTGGGGGCGAGAAATGAGCAGTTCTTC. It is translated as CALGARNEQFF.